The source of this TCR beta chain is a study of blood T cell repertoires in COVID-19. Study in general: The United States, Italy and Spain supplied acute and convalescent COVID-19 samples. From T cells, B-cell-depleted T cells, or PBMCs came the material, which was cDNA or gDNA.

TCRdb keeps only in-frame clones here, not all; method: immunoSEQ multiplex PCR. There are around 250,000 clones in the sample; roughly 90% occur only once, and around 0.7% lies in the top ten. The germline V and J ends were trimmed by 1 base and 0 bases, with 7 bases remaining between them. Per germline, CDR1 SEHNR and CDR2 FQNEAQ (reference sequence). The CDR3 is 14 residues long. The source is a human donor in a cohort sampled during active COVID-19. The source material was peripheral blood. The genes are TRBV7-9 and TRBJ2-7; no clear D. The CDR3 region is CASSLGLASYEQYF. The CDR3, as DNA: TGTGCCAGCAGCTTAGGGTTAGCCTCCTACGAGCAGTACTTC.